This passage covers 2 T cell receptor beta chains from one sample sequenced in a study of blood T cell repertoires in COVID-19. Only in-frame clones appear in the TCRdb table, and some are missing; sequencing was by immunoSEQ multiplex PCR. The sample consists of 59,000 or so clones, over 75% of them appearing once. Sequenced material: peripheral blood. The source is a man aged 55 to 70 with acute or convalescent COVID-19.

The chain couples TRBV6-5 to TRBJ1-2; no reliable D call. The length of the CDR3 is 14 residues. Germline assignment: CDR1 MNHEY and CDR2 SVGAGI. V shed 5 bases and J shed 8 bases, with 18 bases lying between them. In DNA form, the CDR3 reads TGTGCCAGCAGTCGCTCAGGTTTCGAAGGCGGCTACACCTTC. Translation gives CASSRSGFEGGYTF.

V gene TRBV4-2 combines with J gene TRBJ2-2, with 8 positions matching TRBD2. This CDR3 is built from 16 residues. CDR1 LGHNA and CDR2 YNFKEQ come from the germline V gene. Trimming at V came to 1 base and at J to 4 bases, leaving 5 bases not matched to a gene. The CDR3 here is CASSQAGGRITGELFF. The CDR3 DNA reads TGTGCCAGCAGCCAAGCGGGGGGGCGAATCACCGGGGAGCTGTTTTTT.